The T cell receptor (beta chain) described here comes from a study of T cells after yellow fever vaccination. Each CDR3 protein gets one entry after TCRdb re-called the 5' RACE reads with MiXCR. Of under 250,000 distinct CDR3 sequences in the sample, 6.9% are singletons; the top ten hold about 0.9%. Trimming took 0 bases from V and 6 from J, leaving 2 bases between them. The CDR3 is 11 amino acids. The V gene's germline CDR1 is DFQATT and CDR2 SNEGSKA (reference sequence). For this clonotype: Its antigen is as yet unknown.

Overall study findings and caveats: Just a small share of clonotypes turned up in the CD4 compartment as well as the CD8 compartment.

This sequence joins TRBV20-1 and TRBJ1-4; unclear D gene. The sample in question was CD4+ T cells sorted from PBMCs, obtained 15 days after the yellow fever booster vaccination. This receptor was identified in a man aged 25-45 years who received the YFV17D yellow fever vaccine. The CDR3 reads CSARDYEKLFF. CDR3 in DNA: TGCAGTGCTAGAGATTATGAAAAACTGTTTTTT.